The clone carrying this T cell receptor beta chain is judged medium-sized (0.01 to 0.1%). These data originate in a study of T cells after yellow fever vaccination. Germline loops: CDR1 SGHTA, CDR2 FQGTGA. The CDR3 extends over 15 amino acids. V trimming: 5 bases; J trimming: 5 bases; junction bases outside the gene matches: 5. TCRdb re-analysed the 5' RACE reads in MiXCR, keeping a single row per CDR3 protein. This table holds approximately 93,000 distinct CDR3 sequences, under 6.5% found once. The chain uses TRBV7-3 and TRBJ2-1; 11 nucleotides line up with TRBD2. The clonotype comes from a man younger than 30 who received the YFV17D yellow fever vaccine. Specimen: CD8+ T cells sorted from PBMCs, collected 10 days after the yellow fever booster vaccination. For the CDR3, the DNA is TGTGCCAGCAGCGTTGGACTAGCGGGTAACAATGAGCAGTTCTTC. This codes for CASSVGLAGNNEQFF.